A single sample gave rise to the 16 T cell receptor beta chains below, sequenced in a study of blood T cell repertoires in COVID-19. The repertoire was sequenced with immunoSEQ multiplex PCR; TCRdb's copy has only in-frame clones and lacks some. The sample consists of about 480,000 clones, around 88% of them appearing once. Sequenced: peripheral blood. These receptors all come from a woman aged 25 to 45 with acute or convalescent COVID-19.

V is TRBV7-3 and J is TRBJ2-3; 12 bases line up with TRBD2. The V segment lost 5 bases and the J segment 4 bases; nucleotides outside the gene matches: 4. The CDR3 consists of 15 residues. Germline CDR1 and CDR2: SGHTA and FQGTGA. CDR3 DNA: TGTGCCAGCAGCGCTAGCGGGGGGGAGTCAGATACGCAGTATTTT. The encoded protein is CASSASGGESDTQYF.

V and J are TRBV14 and TRBJ2-7, with TRBD1 identical over 8 bases. The CDR3 contains 13 residues. After removal of 4 bases from V and 7 bases from J, the junction contained 6 bases not matched to a gene. Germline CDR1 reads SGHDN; CDR2 reads FVKESK. Written as DNA, the CDR3 is TGTGCCAGCAGCCCAGGGGGCGCGGAAGAGCAGTACTTC. Its protein is CASSPGGAEEQYF.

CDR3 amino acids: CASSNIRDKLGETQYF. The CDR3 DNA reads TGTGCCAGCAGCAATATCCGGGACAAACTTGGGGAGACCCAGTACTTC. The V and J genes are TRBV11-3 and TRBJ2-5; a weak D match, TRBD1 (6 bases). CDR1 is SGHNT and CDR2 is YENEEA in the germline V gene. Trimming took off 5 bases at V and 5 bases at J, with 21 bases between the two ends. The CDR3 spans 16 residues. Complete variable domain (other parts from reference TRBV11-3 and TRBJ2-5): EAGVVQSPRYKIIEKKQPVAFWCNPISGHNTLYWYLQNLGQGPELLIRYENEEAVDDSQLPKDRFSAERLKGVDSTLKIQPAELGDSAVYLCASSNIRDKLGETQYFGPGTRLLVL.

About this clone: The same CDR3 can be traced to other DNA sequences in this sample. The gene calls are TRBV9 and TRBJ2-3; D is perhaps TRBD1 (5 bases). The germline V gene encodes CDR1 SGDLS and CDR2 YYNGEE. This CDR3 contains 14 residues. V lost 2 bases and J 2 bases, leaving 9 bases between the germline ends. This chain's CDR3 is CASSVGRATDTQYF. The CDR3 DNA reads TGTGCCAGCAGCGTTGGCAGGGCCACAGATACGCAGTATTTT.

The V call is TRBV5-1, the J call TRBJ2-2; no reliable D call. The CDR3 sequence is 15 residues long. V was shortened by 0 bases and J by 2 bases, with 8 bases between the two germline ends. CDR1 and CDR2 from the germline V gene are SGHRS and YFSETQ. The CDR3 sequence: CASSLALSNTGELFF. DNA of the CDR3: TGCGCCAGCAGCTTGGCCCTAAGTAACACCGGGGAGCTGTTTTTT.

The genes are TRBV6-5 and TRBJ2-1, with a possible D match to TRBD2 (7 bases). The germline CDR1 and CDR2 sequences are MNHEY and SVGAGI. Trimming removed 6 bases at V and 6 bases at J, with 9 bases between. This CDR3 spans 12 amino acids. CDR3 amino acids: CASRGGVNEQFF. CDR3 DNA sequence: TGTGCCAGCAGAGGGGGGGTCAATGAGCAGTTCTTC.

This rearrangement joins TRBV30 to TRBJ2-3; 8 nucleotides line up with TRBD1. Per the germline V gene, CDR1 is GTSNPN and CDR2 is SVGIG (reference sequence). The CDR3 runs to 16 residues. With 2 bases clipped from V and 1 base from J, the junction kept 8 bases outside the gene matches. DNA of the CDR3: TGTGCCTGGAGTTATAGCGACAGGGGCCGCACAGATACGCAGTATTTT. This gives the protein CAWSYSDRGRTDTQYF.

About this clone: The identical CDR3 is also encoded by other nucleotide sequences in the sample. J is TRBJ1-5 and V is TRBV7-9; TRBD1 matches 7 bases. The CDR3 sequence is 14 residues long. The V gene end was trimmed by 1 base and the J gene end by 6 bases; junction bases not matched to a gene: 3. Germline V lookup: CDR1 SEHNR, CDR2 FQNEAQ (reference sequence). In DNA form, the CDR3 reads TGTGCCAGCAGCTTAGGAGGGGGCAGTCAGCCCCAGCATTTT. This sequence encodes CASSLGGGSQPQHF.

To note about this clone: This specimen includes other DNA sequences encoding the same CDR3. The V and J genes are TRBV30 and TRBJ1-5; D not resolved. Germline assignment: CDR1 GTSNPN and CDR2 SVGIG (reference sequence). There are 13 residues in the CDR3. The ends were cut back, 0 bases at V and 5 bases at J, with 8 bases in the middle. The CDR3 reads CAWSVREDQPQHF. CDR3 coding DNA: TGTGCCTGGAGTGTTCGGGAGGATCAGCCCCAGCATTTT.

This clone was picked up a small number of times. The chain is built from TRBV19 and TRBJ1-6; tentatively, D is TRBD1 (6 bases). CDR1 and CDR2 from the germline V gene are LNHDA and SQIVND (reference sequence). Deletions cut 2 bases from V and 0 bases from J, with 14 bases between. CDR3 length equals 18 residues. CDR3 DNA sequence: TGTGCCAGTAGTATAAAGGGGACACTGAGCTCCTATAATTCACCCCTCCACTTT. As protein: CASSIKGTLSSYNSPLHF.

As for this clone: At the DNA level, this CDR3 is encoded by other sequences in the same sample as well. The chain recombines TRBV9 with TRBJ2-7; TRBD1 is a possible D gene (6 bases). Germline V gene lookup returns CDR1 SGDLS and CDR2 YYNGEE. The CDR3 contains 15 residues. V lost 0 bases and J lost 2, with 12 bases in between. The CDR3 sequence is CASSVGGTPTYEQYF. The CDR3 nucleotides are TGTGCCAGCAGCGTAGGTGGGACACCTACCTACGAGCAGTACTTC.

The CDR3 DNA sequence: TGTGCCAGCAGCGCTGGTCTCCTAGCGGGGGGGCGGGCAGAGACCCAGTACTTC. The encoded protein is CASSAGLLAGGRAETQYF. The rearrangement uses TRBV11-2 and TRBJ2-5; the match to TRBD2 covers 12 bases. This CDR3 region has 18 residues. Germline CDR1 and CDR2: SGHAT and FQNNGV. The junction had 14 bases not matched to a gene; V was cut back by 5 bases and J by 4 bases. The complete variable domain, with remaining parts taken from reference TRBV11-2 and TRBJ2-5, reads EAGVAQSPRYKIIEKRQSVAFWCNPISGHATLYWYQQILGQGPKLLIQFQNNGVVDDSQLPKDRFSAERLKGVDSTLKIQPAKLEDSAVYLCASSAGLLAGGRAETQYFGPGTRLLVL.

The chain employs TRBV9 and TRBJ2-1; unclear D gene. Trimming took off 0 bases at V and 5 bases at J, with 12 bases between the two ends. Germline CDR1 reads SGDLS; CDR2 reads YYNGEE. The CDR3 has 15 residues. CDR3 DNA sequence: TGTGCCAGCAGCGTAGAAGAGACACCTAACAATGAGCAGTTCTTC. Residues: CASSVEETPNNEQFF.

The chain recombines TRBV11-3 with TRBJ2-7; D perhaps matches TRBD1 (5 bases). Trimming cost V 6 bases and J 12 bases, with 9 bases left between them. Germline CDR1 and CDR2: SGHNT and YENEEA. This CDR3 spans 9 amino acids. CDR3 loop: CASRPRGYF. CDR3 DNA sequence: TGTGCCAGCAGGCCTAGGGGGTACTTC.

V usage is TRBV7-9 and J usage is TRBJ2-5; possibly TRBD2 for D (6 bases). Deletions cut 5 bases from V and 3 bases from J, with 10 bases between. In germline, CDR1 is SEHNR, CDR2 FQNEAQ (reference sequence). The CDR3 has 13 amino acids. CDR3 coding DNA: TGTGCCAGCAGCCCCGGAGGGGAAGAGACCCAGTACTTC. Its translation is CASSPGGEETQYF.

This chain links TRBV10-2 with TRBJ2-7, with 8 bases identical to TRBD2. The CDR3 extends over 13 amino acids. V was pared by 3 bases and J by 6 bases, with 4 bases of the junction left unmatched. From germline, CDR1 is WSHSY and CDR2 SAAADI. The CDR3 sequence: CASSERGGGEQYF. The CDR3 DNA reads as TGCGCCAGCAGTGAACGGGGGGGCGGCGAGCAGTACTTC.